This T cell receptor beta chain stems from a study of blood T cell repertoires in COVID-19. Authors' methods: Nucleated cell counts were estimated from reference gene primer amplification. Sequencing used immunoSEQ multiplex PCR; TCRdb keeps in-frame clones, though not all of them. The V and J calls and clone size come from that table; D and trimming were worked out from the DNA. This table has almost 400,000 clones, about nine tenths appearing once. V gave up 0 bases and J gave up 3 bases; unmatched junction bases: 6. The CDR3 sequence is 19 residues long. The germline CDR1 and CDR2 sequences are LGHDT and YNNKEL (reference sequence). Membership in each cohort depended on participant-reported clinical history.

Sequencing used PBMCs or T cells enriched from blood (not recorded which). This clonotype originated in a woman younger than 45 who had recovered from COVID-19. The J gene is TRBJ2-3, the V gene TRBV3-1 (or the pseudogene TRBV3-2), with 16 bases aligning to TRBD2. This CDR3 reads CASSQDGGTSGGATDTQYF. The CDR3 DNA follows: TGTGCCAGCAGCCAAGATGGTGGGACTAGCGGGGGGGCTACAGATACGCAGTATTTT.